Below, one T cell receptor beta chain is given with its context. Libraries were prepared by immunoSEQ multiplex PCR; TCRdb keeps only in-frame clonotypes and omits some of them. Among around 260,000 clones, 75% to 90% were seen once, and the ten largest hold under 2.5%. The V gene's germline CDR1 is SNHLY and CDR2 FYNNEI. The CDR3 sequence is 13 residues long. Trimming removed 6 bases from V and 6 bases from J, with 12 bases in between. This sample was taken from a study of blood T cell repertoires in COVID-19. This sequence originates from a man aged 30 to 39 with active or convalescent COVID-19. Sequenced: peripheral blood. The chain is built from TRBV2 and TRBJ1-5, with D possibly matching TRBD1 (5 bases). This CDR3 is CASRRQSGQPQHF. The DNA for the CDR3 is TGTGCCAGCAGACGACAGTCCGGTCAGCCCCAGCATTTT.